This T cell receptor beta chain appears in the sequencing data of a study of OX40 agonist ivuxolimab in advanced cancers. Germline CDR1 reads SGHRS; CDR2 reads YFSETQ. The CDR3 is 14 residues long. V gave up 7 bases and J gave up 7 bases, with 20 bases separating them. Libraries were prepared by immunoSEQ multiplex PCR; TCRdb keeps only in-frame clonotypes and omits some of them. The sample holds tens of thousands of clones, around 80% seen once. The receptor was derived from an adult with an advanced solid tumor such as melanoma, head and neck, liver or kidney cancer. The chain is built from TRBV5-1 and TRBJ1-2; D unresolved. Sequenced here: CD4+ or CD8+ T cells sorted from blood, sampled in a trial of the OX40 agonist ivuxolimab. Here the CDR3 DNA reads TGCGCCAGCGCCCCTGGGATTGTGGGTGGTGGCTACACCTTC. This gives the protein CASAPGIVGGGYTF.